The 9 T cell receptor beta chains in this list originate from one sample, sequenced in a study of tumor-infiltrating lymphocytes in primary liver carcinoma. Germline DNA was also extracted, and blood RNA derived from unsorted whole blood. With around 500 ng total RNA as template and a constant-region primer, TCR beta cDNA was made. Sequencing libraries for TCR beta derived from three nested multiplex PCR rounds that used slightly modified ARM-PCR. TRBV1-TRBV30 forward primers paired with a C-beta reverse primer were used in the first two PCR rounds, which ran approximately 10 cycles each. In TCRdb, the multiplex PCR reads were re-called with MiXCR into one record per CDR3 protein. The profile shows 200,000 or so distinct CDR3 sequences, almost 65% of them singletons. The sequencing sample was made of peripheral blood. These receptors originate from a woman aged 60 to 75 with primary liver carcinoma and hepatitis B virus infection.

This clonotype was observed a single time. This clone may be a read error of a much larger clone one base away. The chain is built from TRBV4-1 and TRBJ2-3; 8 bases align to TRBD2. Trimming took 0 bases from V and 3 from J; bases not matched to a gene: 11. Germline lookup yields CDR1 MGHRA and CDR2 YSYEKL. CDR3 length: 18 residues. The CDR3 nucleotides read TGCGCCAGCAGCCAAGAGGACTTAGCGGGACCCCCTACAGATACGCAGTATTTT. Translated: CASSQEDLAGPPTDTQYF.

A remark on this clonotype: Sequence at one end of the junction differs from germline and may be a read error. The gene calls are TRBV29-1 and TRBJ2-5; D might be TRBD1 (5 bases). Germline-derived CDR1 and CDR2 are SQVTM and ANQGSEA. The CDR3 spans 13 residues. CDR3 in DNA: TGCAGCGTCCGGACACCTCTCCAAGAAACCCAGTACTTC. Its protein is CSVRTPLQETQYF.

The chain employs TRBV11-2 and TRBJ2-2; a possible D gene is TRBD1 (6 bases). Germline CDR1 and CDR2: SGHAT and FQNNGV. The V gene lost 11 bases and the J gene lost 0 bases, with 13 bases spanning the gap. The CDR3 is 14 amino acids. The CDR3 spells CAGAGQPNTGELFF. CDR3 nucleotides: TGTGCCGGTGCAGGACAGCCGAACACCGGGGAGCTGTTTTTT.

This clonotype has ten or more counts. The chain carries TRBV10-1 and TRBJ2-2, with D possibly being TRBD1 (5 bases). In germline, CDR1 is WNHNN, CDR2 SYGVQD (reference sequence). CDR3 length equals 12 residues. Trimming took 6 bases from V and 6 from J, leaving 8 bases between them. CDR3 sequence: CASRQGSGELFF. CDR3 bases: TGCGCCAGCAGGCAGGGCTCCGGGGAGCTGTTTTTT.

In this sample, this clonotype turned up a few times. The conserved closing phenylalanine or tryptophan is absent in this CDR3, likely reflecting a read error. CDR3 coding DNA: TGTGCCAGCAGCAACCGTGGGCAGACCCAGTACTCC. This translates into CASSNRGQTQYS. The chain recombines TRBV11-1 with TRBJ2-5; D call uncertain. V lost 5 bases to trimming and J lost 6 bases, with 10 bases between them. Germline V CDR1 and CDR2: SGHAT, FQDESV (reference sequence). The CDR3 totals 12 residues.

The CDR3 protein is CASSKFSGRETQYF. The DNA for the CDR3 is TGTGCCAGCAGCAAATTTTCAGGGAGAGAGACCCAGTACTTC. J is TRBJ2-5 and V is TRBV28; perhaps D is TRBD1 or TRBD2 (5 bases each). V shed 6 bases and J shed 4 bases, with 15 bases lying between them. The germline V gene has CDR1 MDHEN and CDR2 SYDVKM. The CDR3 consists of 14 residues.

Remarks on this clonotype: A much larger clone differs from this one at a single base, so this may be a read error. This chain joins TRBV6-1 and TRBJ1-1; D not resolved. The CDR3 covers 15 residues. The V end was cut by 4 bases, the J end by 0 bases, with 12 bases between. The germline CDR1 and CDR2 sequences are MNHNS and SASEGT. In DNA form, the CDR3 reads TGTGCCAGCAGTGCGACGGCCACGTTGAACACTGAAGCTTTCTTT. Encoded protein: CASSATATLNTEAFF.

The chain uses TRBV11-2 and TRBJ1-2; 9 nucleotides line up with TRBD1. This CDR3 region has 17 residues. Germline V gene data show CDR1 as SGHAT and CDR2 as FQNNGV. Written as DNA, the CDR3 is TGTACTAGCAGCTCCATAAACAGGGGGCGCCTCGGCTATGGCTACACCTTC. It translates to CTSSSINRGRLGYGYTF. The variable domain in full, with the rest retrieved from reference TRBV11-2 and TRBJ1-2, is EAGVAQSPRYKIIEKRQSVAFWCNPISGHATLYWYQQILGQGPKLLIQFQNNGVVDDSQLPKDRFSAERLKGVDSTLKIQPAKLEDSAVYLCTSSSINRGRLGYGYTFGSGTRLTVV.

In regard to this clonotype: A much larger clone is a single base away; this may be a read error. This rearrangement joins TRBV29-1 to TRBJ2-7; possible D gene TRBD1, 6 bases. Between the trimmed V and J ends, which lost 6 bases and 7 bases, there was a span of 19 bases. Per germline, CDR1 SQVTM and CDR2 ANQGSEA. The CDR3 length is 13 residues. The CDR3 is CSVTGTTGDEQYF. The CDR3 DNA follows: TGCAGCGTGACCGGGACAACGGGCGATGAGCAGTACTTC.